The next 9 T cell receptor beta chains were all read from a single sample in a study of neoadjuvant nivolumab and ipilimumab in lung cancer. Sequencing used immunoSEQ multiplex PCR; TCRdb keeps in-frame clones, though not all of them. The table records around 1,500 clones, around 83% of them present only once. This specimen was adjacent normal lung tissue, taken after neoadjuvant nivolumab, alone or with ipilimumab, at or shortly before surgery. Every receptor here comes from an adult with non-small cell lung cancer.

DNA of the CDR3: TGTGCCAGCAGCTTATGGAGCGGCTACAATGAGCAGTTCTTC. Translating gives CASSLWSGYNEQFF. The chain employs TRBV11-2 and TRBJ2-1; tentative D call: TRBD2 (5 bases). The CDR3 covers 14 residues. Germline loops: CDR1 SGHAT, CDR2 FQNNGV. V was cut by 2 bases and J by 3 bases, with 8 bases left in between.

The DNA for the CDR3 is TGTGCCAGCAGTGATAGACAGGGCTATGGCTACACCTTC. Translated, it gives CASSDRQGYGYTF. The rearrangement uses TRBV6-1 and TRBJ1-2; 7 nucleotides match TRBD1. CDR1 is MNHNS and CDR2 is SASEGT in the germline V gene. The CDR3 totals 13 residues. The V and J ends lost 3 bases and 4 bases, in that order; junction bases with no gene match: 2.

The chain is built from TRBV5-1 and TRBJ1-6; 9 bases are a match to TRBD1. Losses at the gene ends were 4 bases for V and 7 bases for J; bases not matched to a gene: 3. Germline V gene data show CDR1 as SGHRS and CDR2 as YFSETQ. The CDR3 spans 14 residues. For the CDR3, the DNA is TGCGCCAGCAGCCTAGGGACAGGGAATTCACCCCTCCACTTT. It specifies CASSLGTGNSPLHF.

This chain joins TRBV5-1 and TRBJ1-3; TRBD1 agrees at 9 bases. Germline CDR1 reads SGHRS; CDR2 reads YFSETQ. The CDR3 has 15 residues. Trimming at V came to 2 bases and at J to 8 bases, leaving 8 bases not matched to a gene. CDR3 nucleotides: TGCGCCAGCAGCTTAGCCGGACAGGGGCTTGACACCATATATTTT. Encoded protein: CASSLAGQGLDTIYF.

The V and J genes are TRBV5-1 and TRBJ1-2; unclear D gene. The V gene lost 10 bases and the J gene lost 6 bases, with 19 bases spanning the gap. The CDR3 is 13 amino acids. CDR1 and CDR2 (germline): SGHRS, YFSETQ. CDR3 residues: CASGNTTSNGYTF. The CDR3 DNA reads TGCGCCTCTGGGAATACGACCTCAAATGGCTACACCTTC. Based on the CDR3 plus reference TRBV5-1 and TRBJ1-2, the full variable domain is KAGVTQTPRYLIKTRGQQVTLSCSPISGHRSVSWYQQTPGQGLQFLFEYFSETQRNKGNFPGRFSGRQFSNSRSEMNVSTLELGDSALYLCASGNTTSNGYTFGSGTRLTVV.

The chain has TRBV5-1 and TRBJ2-5; D not certain. Germline lookup yields CDR1 SGHRS and CDR2 YFSETQ. The CDR3 spans 15 residues. V was shortened by 1 base and J by 1 base, with 11 bases between the two germline ends. The CDR3 is CASSLNSGSQETQYF. The CDR3 DNA is TGCGCCAGCAGCTTGAACTCGGGTAGCCAAGAGACCCAGTACTTC.

This clone was observed a handful of times. This chain connects TRBV2 to TRBJ1-1, with no clear D. This CDR3 is built from 13 residues. V dropped 3 bases and J dropped 11 bases, with 16 bases sitting between them. Germline V gives CDR1 SNHLY, CDR2 FYNNEI. The CDR3 is CASSEEVTGLAFF. DNA for the CDR3: TGTGCCAGCAGTGAGGAGGTTACTGGATTGGCTTTCTTT. The whole variable domain, filled in from reference TRBV2 and TRBJ1-1, reads EPEVTQTPSHQVTQMGQEVILRCVPISNHLYFYWYRQILGQKVEFLVSFYNNEISEKSEIFDDQFSVERPDGSNFTLKIRSTKLEDSAMYFCASSEEVTGLAFFGQGTRLTVV.

This chain joins TRBV6-5 and TRBJ1-1; D is uncertain. The CDR3 consists of 14 residues. Germline V CDR1 and CDR2: MNHEY, SVGAGI. The germline V and J ends were trimmed by 5 bases and 0 bases, with 10 bases remaining between them. DNA of the CDR3: TGTGCCAGCAGTGAGGACGGAGTGAACACTGAAGCTTTCTTT. It encodes CASSEDGVNTEAFF.

V usage is TRBV10-3 and J usage is TRBJ2-5; D may be TRBD1 (7 bases). The CDR3 loop spans 13 amino acids. Trimming removed 6 bases at V and 5 bases at J, with 13 bases between. Germline CDR1 and CDR2: ENHRY and SYGVKD. CDR3: CAISDPGGETQYF. In DNA, the CDR3 is TGTGCCATCAGCGACCCAGGGGGGGAGACCCAGTACTTC.